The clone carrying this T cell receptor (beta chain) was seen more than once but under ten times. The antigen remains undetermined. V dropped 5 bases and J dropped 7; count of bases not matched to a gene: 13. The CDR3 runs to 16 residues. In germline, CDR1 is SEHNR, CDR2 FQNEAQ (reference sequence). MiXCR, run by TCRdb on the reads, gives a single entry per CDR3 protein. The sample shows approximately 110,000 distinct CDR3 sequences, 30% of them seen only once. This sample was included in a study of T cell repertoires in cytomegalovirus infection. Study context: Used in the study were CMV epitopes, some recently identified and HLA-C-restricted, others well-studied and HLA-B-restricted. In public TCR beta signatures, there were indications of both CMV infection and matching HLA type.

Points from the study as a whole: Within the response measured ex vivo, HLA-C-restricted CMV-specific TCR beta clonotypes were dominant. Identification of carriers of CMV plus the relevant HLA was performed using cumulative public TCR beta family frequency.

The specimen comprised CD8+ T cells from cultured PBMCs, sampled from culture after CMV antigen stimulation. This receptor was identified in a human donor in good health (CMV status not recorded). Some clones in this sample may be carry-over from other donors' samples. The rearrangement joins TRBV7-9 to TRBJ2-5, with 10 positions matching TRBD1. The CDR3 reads CASSPLGQGPQWTQYF. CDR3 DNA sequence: TGTGCCAGCAGCCCACTGGGACAGGGGCCGCAGTGGACCCAGTACTTC.